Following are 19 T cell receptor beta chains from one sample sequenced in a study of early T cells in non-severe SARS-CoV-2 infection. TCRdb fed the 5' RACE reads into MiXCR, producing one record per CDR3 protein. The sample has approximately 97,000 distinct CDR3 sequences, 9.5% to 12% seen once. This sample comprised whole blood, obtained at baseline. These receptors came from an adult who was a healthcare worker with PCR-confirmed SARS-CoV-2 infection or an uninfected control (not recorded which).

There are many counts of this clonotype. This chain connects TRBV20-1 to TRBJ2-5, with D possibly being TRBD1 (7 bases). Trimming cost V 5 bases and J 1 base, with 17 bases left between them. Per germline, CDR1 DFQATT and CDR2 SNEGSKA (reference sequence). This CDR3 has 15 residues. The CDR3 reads CSAGGQAGIQETQYF. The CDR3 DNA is TGCAGTGCTGGCGGACAGGCGGGAATCCAAGAGACCCAGTACTTC.

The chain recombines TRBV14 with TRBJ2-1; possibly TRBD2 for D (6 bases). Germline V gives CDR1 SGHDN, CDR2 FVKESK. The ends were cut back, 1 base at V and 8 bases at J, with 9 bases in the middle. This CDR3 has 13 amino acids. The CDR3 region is CASSQGWGDEQFF. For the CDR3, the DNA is TGTGCCAGCAGCCAAGGTTGGGGGGATGAGCAGTTCTTC.

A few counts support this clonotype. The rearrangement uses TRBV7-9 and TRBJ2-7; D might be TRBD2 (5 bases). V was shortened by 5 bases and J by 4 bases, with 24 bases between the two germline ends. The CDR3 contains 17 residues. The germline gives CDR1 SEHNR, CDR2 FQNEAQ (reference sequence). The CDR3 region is CASSASSDSLNAYEQYF. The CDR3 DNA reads TGTGCCAGCAGCGCTAGCTCGGACTCCCTAAACGCTTACGAGCAGTACTTC.

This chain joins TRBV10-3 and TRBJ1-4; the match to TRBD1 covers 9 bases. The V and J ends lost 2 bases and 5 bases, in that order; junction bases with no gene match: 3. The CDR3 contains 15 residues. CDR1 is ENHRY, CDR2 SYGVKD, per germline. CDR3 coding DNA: TGTGCCATCAGTGAGCAGGACAGGGGAAATGAAAAACTGTTTTTT. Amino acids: CAISEQDRGNEKLFF.

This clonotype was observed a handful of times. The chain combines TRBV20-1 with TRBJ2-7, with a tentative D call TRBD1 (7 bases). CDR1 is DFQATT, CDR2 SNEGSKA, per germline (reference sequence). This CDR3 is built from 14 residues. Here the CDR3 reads CSVPPAGQPYEQYF. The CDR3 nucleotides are TGCAGCGTGCCTCCCGCGGGACAGCCCTACGAGCAGTACTTC.

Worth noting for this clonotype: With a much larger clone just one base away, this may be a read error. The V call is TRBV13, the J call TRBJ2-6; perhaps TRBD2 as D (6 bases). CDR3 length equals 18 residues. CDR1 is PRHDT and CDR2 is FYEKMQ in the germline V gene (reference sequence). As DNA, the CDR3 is TGTGCCAGCAGTCCTCGACTAGGAGGGGCTTCTGGGACCAACGTCCTGACTTTC. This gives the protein CASSPRLGGASGTNVLTF.

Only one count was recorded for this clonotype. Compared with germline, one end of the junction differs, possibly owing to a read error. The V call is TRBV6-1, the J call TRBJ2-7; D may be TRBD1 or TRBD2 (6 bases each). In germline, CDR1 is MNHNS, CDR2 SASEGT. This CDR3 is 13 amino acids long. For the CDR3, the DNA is TGTACCAGCAGGAGGGGGGAAACCTACGAGCAGTACTTC. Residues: CTSRRGETYEQYF.

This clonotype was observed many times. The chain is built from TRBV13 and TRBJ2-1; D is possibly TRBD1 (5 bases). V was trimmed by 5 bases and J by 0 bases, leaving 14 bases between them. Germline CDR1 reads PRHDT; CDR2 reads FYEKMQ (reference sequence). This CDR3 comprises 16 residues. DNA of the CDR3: TGTGCCAGCAGCCACAACAGGAAAAGCTCCTACAATGAGCAGTTCTTC. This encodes CASSHNRKSSYNEQFF.

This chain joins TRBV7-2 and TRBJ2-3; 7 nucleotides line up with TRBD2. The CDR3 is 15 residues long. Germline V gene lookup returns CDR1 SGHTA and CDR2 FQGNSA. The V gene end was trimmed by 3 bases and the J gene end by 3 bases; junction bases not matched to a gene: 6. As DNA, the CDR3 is TGTGCCAGCAGCTTTTACGGGAGGCGTACAGATACGCAGTATTTT. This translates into CASSFYGRRTDTQYF.

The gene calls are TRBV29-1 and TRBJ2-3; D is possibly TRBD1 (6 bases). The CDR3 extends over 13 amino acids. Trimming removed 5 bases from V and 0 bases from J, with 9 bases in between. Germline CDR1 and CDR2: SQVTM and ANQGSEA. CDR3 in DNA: TGCAGCGTTCAGGACAGTAGCACAGATACGCAGTATTTT. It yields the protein CSVQDSSTDTQYF.

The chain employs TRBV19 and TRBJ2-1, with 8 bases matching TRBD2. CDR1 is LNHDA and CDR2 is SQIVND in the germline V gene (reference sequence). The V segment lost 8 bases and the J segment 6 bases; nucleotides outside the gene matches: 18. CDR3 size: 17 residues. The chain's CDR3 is CASHIRGSGALSNEQFF. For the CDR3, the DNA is TGTGCCAGTCATATCAGGGGTAGCGGGGCCCTCTCCAATGAGCAGTTCTTC.

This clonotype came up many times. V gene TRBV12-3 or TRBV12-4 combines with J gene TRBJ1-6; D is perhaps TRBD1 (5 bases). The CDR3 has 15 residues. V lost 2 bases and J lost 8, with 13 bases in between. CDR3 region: CASSLKQGIDSPLHF. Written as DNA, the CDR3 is TGTGCCAGCAGTTTAAAGCAGGGAATTGATTCACCCCTCCACTTT.

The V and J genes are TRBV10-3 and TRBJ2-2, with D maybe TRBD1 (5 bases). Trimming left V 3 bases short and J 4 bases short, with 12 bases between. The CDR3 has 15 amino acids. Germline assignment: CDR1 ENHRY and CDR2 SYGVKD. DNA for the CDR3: TGTGCCATCAGTGATAGCAGGGTCGGCACCGGGGAGCTGTTTTTT. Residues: CAISDSRVGTGELFF.

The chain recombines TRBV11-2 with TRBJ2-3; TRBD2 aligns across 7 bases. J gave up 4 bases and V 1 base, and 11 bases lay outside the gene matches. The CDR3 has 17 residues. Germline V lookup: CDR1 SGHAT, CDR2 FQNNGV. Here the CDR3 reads CASSLVSGGREADTQYF. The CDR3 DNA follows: TGTGCCAGCAGCTTAGTTTCGGGCGGGAGAGAGGCAGATACGCAGTATTTT.

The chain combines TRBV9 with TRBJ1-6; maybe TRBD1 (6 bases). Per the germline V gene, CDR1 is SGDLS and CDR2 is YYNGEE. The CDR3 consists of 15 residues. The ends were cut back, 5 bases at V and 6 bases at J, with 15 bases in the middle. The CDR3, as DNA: TGTGCCAGCAGTCAGGGGTGGAATTTTAATTCACCCCTCCACTTT. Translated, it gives CASSQGWNFNSPLHF.

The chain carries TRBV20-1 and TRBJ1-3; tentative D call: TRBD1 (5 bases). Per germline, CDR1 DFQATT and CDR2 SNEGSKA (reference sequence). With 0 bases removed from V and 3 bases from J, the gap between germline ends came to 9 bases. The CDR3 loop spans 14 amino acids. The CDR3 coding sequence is TGCAGTGCTAGAGATGACAGCTTTGGAAACACCATATATTTT. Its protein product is CSARDDSFGNTIYF.

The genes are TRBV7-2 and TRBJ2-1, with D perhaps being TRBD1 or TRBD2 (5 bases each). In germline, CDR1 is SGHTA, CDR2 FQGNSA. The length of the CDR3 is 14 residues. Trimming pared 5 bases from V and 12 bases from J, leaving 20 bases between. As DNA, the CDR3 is TGTGCCAGCAGCACCCAGTCGGGGCAGGGTTGGCAGTTCTTC. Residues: CASSTQSGQGWQFF.

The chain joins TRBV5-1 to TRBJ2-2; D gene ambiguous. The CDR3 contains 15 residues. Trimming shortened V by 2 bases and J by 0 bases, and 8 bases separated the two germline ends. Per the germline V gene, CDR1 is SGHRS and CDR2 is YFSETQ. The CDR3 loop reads CASSLTTANTGELFF. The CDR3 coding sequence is TGCGCCAGCAGCTTAACTACCGCGAACACCGGGGAGCTGTTTTTT.

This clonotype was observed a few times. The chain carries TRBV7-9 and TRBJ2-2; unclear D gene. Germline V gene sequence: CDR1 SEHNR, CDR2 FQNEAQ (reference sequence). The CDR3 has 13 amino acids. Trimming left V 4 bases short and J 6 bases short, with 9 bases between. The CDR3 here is CASSSDGPGELFF. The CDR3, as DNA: TGTGCCAGCAGCTCCGACGGGCCCGGGGAGCTGTTTTTT.